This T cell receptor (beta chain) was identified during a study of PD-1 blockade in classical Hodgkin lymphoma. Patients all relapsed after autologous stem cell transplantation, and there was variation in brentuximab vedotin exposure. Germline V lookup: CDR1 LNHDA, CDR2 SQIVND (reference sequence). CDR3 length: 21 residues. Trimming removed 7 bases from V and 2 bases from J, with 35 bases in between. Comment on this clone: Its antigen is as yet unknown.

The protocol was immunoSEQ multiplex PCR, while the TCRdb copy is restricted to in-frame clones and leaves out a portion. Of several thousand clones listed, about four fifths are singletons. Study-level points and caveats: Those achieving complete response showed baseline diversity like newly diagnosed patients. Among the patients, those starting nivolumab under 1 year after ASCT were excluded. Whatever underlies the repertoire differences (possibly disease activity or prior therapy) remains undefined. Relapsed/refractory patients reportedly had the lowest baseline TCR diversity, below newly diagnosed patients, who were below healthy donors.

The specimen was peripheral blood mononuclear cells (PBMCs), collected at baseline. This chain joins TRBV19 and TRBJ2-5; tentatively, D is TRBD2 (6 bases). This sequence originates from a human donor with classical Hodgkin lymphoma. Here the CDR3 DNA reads TGTGCCAGTACCCTTACAAGCTCGGTACACGGAACACGCGGGGTACAAGAGACCCAGTACTTC. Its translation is CASTLTSSVHGTRGVQETQYF. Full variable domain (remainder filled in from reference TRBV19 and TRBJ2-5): DGGITQSPKYLFRKEGQNVTLSCEQNLNHDAMYWYRQDPGQGLRLIYYSQIVNDFQKGDIAEGYSVSREKKESFPLTVTSAQKNPTAFYLCASTLTSSVHGTRGVQETQYFGPGTRLLVL.